A single sample is the source of the 25 T cell receptor beta chains below, sequenced in a study of blood T cell repertoires in COVID-19. Method: immunoSEQ multiplex PCR; TCRdb's copy keeps in-frame clones and lacks some. The table lists some 130,000 clones, 78% of them singletons. Material for sequencing was PBMCs or T cells enriched from blood (not recorded which). The receptors come from a woman in her forties or fifties who had recovered from COVID-19.

This rearrangement joins TRBV18 to TRBJ1-2; 8 bases map to TRBD1. CDR3 length: 15 residues. V lost 3 bases and J lost 0; bases outside the gene matches: 3. Germline assignment: CDR1 KGHSH and CDR2 LQKENI. The CDR3 DNA reads TGTGCCAGCTCACCTCAGGGGGCCTCTAACTATGGCTACACCTTC. The encoded protein is CASSPQGASNYGYTF.

This clone showed up many times. The chain is built from TRBV5-1 and TRBJ2-5, with 9 bases aligning to TRBD1. V lost 2 bases and J lost 4; bases outside the gene matches: 9. Germline CDR1 SGHRS, CDR2 YFSETQ. The CDR3 covers 16 residues. In DNA, the CDR3 is TGCGCCAGCAGCTTAAGCGACAGGGGGGATCCAGAGACCCAGTACTTC. Its protein product is CASSLSDRGDPETQYF.

The chain has TRBV18 and TRBJ2-1; tentatively, D is TRBD1 (6 bases). The CDR3 is made up of 15 amino acids. The germline gives CDR1 KGHSH, CDR2 LQKENI. Trimming left V 3 bases short and J 4 bases short, with 13 bases between. The CDR3 region is CASSPGQFGYNEQFF. DNA for the CDR3: TGTGCCAGCTCACCCGGACAGTTCGGGTACAATGAGCAGTTCTTC.

The chain uses TRBV27 and TRBJ2-6, with a weak D call TRBD1 (5 bases). The CDR3 loop spans 15 amino acids. Germline CDR1 MNHEY, CDR2 SMNVEV (reference sequence). The V end was cut by 2 bases, the J end by 0 bases, with 5 bases between. The CDR3 sequence: CASSLQGSGANVLTF. The CDR3 region has the DNA TGTGCCAGCAGTTTACAGGGCTCTGGGGCCAACGTCCTGACTTTC.

V usage is TRBV20-1 and J usage is TRBJ1-2; D unclear. The germline V gene has CDR1 DFQATT and CDR2 SNEGSKA (reference sequence). V was cut by 3 bases and J by 4 bases, with 6 bases left in between. The CDR3 loop spans 11 amino acids. The CDR3 is CSASAVYGYTF. For the CDR3, the DNA is TGCAGTGCTAGTGCAGTCTATGGCTACACCTTC.

This clone is a singleton in its sample. The chain is built from TRBV9 and TRBJ2-2, with D possibly matching TRBD1 (5 bases). Germline values: CDR1 SGDLS, CDR2 YYNGEE. The CDR3 totals 15 residues. V shed 0 bases and J shed 6 bases, with 12 bases lying between them. CDR3 loop: CASSVEGAFAGELFF. CDR3 in DNA: TGTGCCAGCAGCGTAGAAGGGGCGTTCGCCGGGGAGCTGTTTTTT.

The rearrangement joins TRBV7-9 to TRBJ2-2, with 8 bases identical to TRBD1. With 4 bases clipped from V and 5 bases from J, the junction kept 6 bases outside the gene matches. The CDR3 sequence is 15 residues long. Germline CDR1 reads SEHNR; CDR2 reads FQNEAQ (reference sequence). The CDR3 is CASSSWTGKTGELFF. The CDR3 region has the DNA TGTGCCAGCAGCTCTTGGACAGGGAAAACCGGGGAGCTGTTTTTT.

The gene calls are TRBV28 and TRBJ1-4; 10 bases match TRBD1. Per germline, CDR1 MDHEN and CDR2 SYDVKM. The CDR3 loop spans 14 amino acids. V lost 7 bases to trimming and J lost 6 bases; unmatched junction nucleotides: 5. The CDR3 DNA sequence: TGTGCCAGCACTCGGACAGGGGGGGATGAAAAACTGTTTTTT. Translation gives CASTRTGGDEKLFF.

J is TRBJ1-1 and V is TRBV6-5; 7 bases map to TRBD1. Germline V lookup: CDR1 MNHEY, CDR2 SVGAGI. The CDR3 extends over 15 amino acids. After removal of 2 bases from V and 4 bases from J, the junction contained 7 bases not matched to a gene. Here the CDR3 reads CASSYEGASGTEAFF. CDR3 coding DNA: TGTGCCAGCAGTTACGAGGGGGCCTCGGGCACTGAAGCTTTCTTT.

This clone was detected once. This chain uses TRBV9 with TRBJ2-5, with 9 bases matching TRBD2. Unmatched junction bases numbered 10, after V lost 2 bases and J lost 5 bases. The CDR3 is made up of 16 amino acids. CDR1 is SGDLS, CDR2 YYNGEE, per germline. Here the CDR3 reads CASSVAGGAVVETQYF. CDR3 nucleotide sequence: TGTGCCAGCAGCGTGGCGGGGGGGGCGGTCGTGGAGACCCAGTACTTC.

This chain links TRBV5-1 with TRBJ2-7, with D possibly being TRBD1 (5 bases). Germline loops: CDR1 SGHRS, CDR2 YFSETQ. Trimming removed 2 bases from V and 2 bases from J, with 8 bases in between. The CDR3 totals 13 residues. This CDR3 is CASSFDRAYEQYF. CDR3 nucleotide sequence: TGCGCCAGCAGCTTCGACAGAGCCTACGAGCAGTACTTC.

The chain recombines TRBV2 with TRBJ1-6; TRBD1 agrees at 11 bases. J was trimmed by 9 bases and V by 3 bases; bases with no gene match: 1. The germline CDR1 and CDR2 sequences are SNHLY and FYNNEI. The CDR3 has 14 amino acids. CDR3 in amino acids: CASSEDRGLSPLHF. As DNA, the CDR3 is TGTGCCAGCAGTGAGGACAGGGGGCTTTCACCCCTCCACTTT.

This clone was seen a single time. This chain connects TRBV18 to TRBJ2-7; 7 bases match TRBD1. This CDR3 is built from 16 residues. V gave up 4 bases and J gave up 8 bases; unmatched junction bases: 17. From germline, CDR1 is KGHSH and CDR2 LQKENI. The CDR3 loop reads CASSLLTIGTDQKQYV. The CDR3 bases are TGTGCCAGCTCACTACTAACAATCGGGACAGACCAAAAGCAGTACGTC.

The chain joins TRBV7-6 to TRBJ2-7; the match to TRBD1 covers 7 bases. Germline V gene data show CDR1 as SGHVS and CDR2 as FNYEAQ. J was trimmed by 0 bases and V by 1 base; bases with no gene match: 6. This CDR3 is built from 16 residues. This CDR3 is CASSLVGQASSYEQYF. As DNA, the CDR3 is TGTGCCAGCAGCTTAGTTGGACAGGCAAGCTCCTACGAGCAGTACTTC.

The chain recombines TRBV6-5 with TRBJ2-5; TRBD1 matches 8 bases. Germline CDR1 reads MNHEY; CDR2 reads SVGAGI. V was clipped by 3 bases and J by 2 bases; unmatched bases: 8. The CDR3 has 16 residues. CDR3 bases: TGTGCCAGCAGTTATACGGGACAGGCTAAGCAAGAGACCCAGTACTTC. It specifies CASSYTGQAKQETQYF.

This sequence joins TRBV6-5 and TRBJ1-4, with TRBD1 matching over 8 bases. The CDR3 loop spans 14 amino acids. J was trimmed by 8 bases and V by 6 bases; bases with no gene match: 8. In germline, CDR1 is MNHEY, CDR2 SVGAGI. The CDR3 reads CASSGWTGNEKLFF. CDR3 coding DNA: TGTGCCAGCAGCGGATGGACAGGGAACGAAAAACTGTTTTTT.

The chain links TRBV27 to TRBJ1-1, with 8 nucleotides matching TRBD1. CDR1 and CDR2 from the germline V gene are MNHEY and SMNVEV (reference sequence). V gave up 5 bases and J gave up 8 bases; unmatched junction bases: 10. CDR3 length: 14 amino acids. The CDR3 loop reads CASSPYLDRAEAFF. The CDR3 bases are TGTGCCAGCAGTCCTTACCTGGACAGGGCCGAAGCTTTCTTT.

This chain connects TRBV7-8 to TRBJ2-7; the D gene is possibly TRBD2 (6 bases). Germline V lookup: CDR1 SGHVS, CDR2 FQNEAQ. Trimming cost V 1 base and J 7 bases, with 20 bases left between them. The CDR3 contains 16 residues. This CDR3 reads CASSLERLVLFREQYV. CDR3 nucleotide sequence: TGTGCCAGCAGCTTAGAGAGACTAGTCCTTTTCCGGGAGCAGTACGTC.

The gene calls are TRBV14 and TRBJ1-4; D gene uncertain. Germline loops: CDR1 SGHDN, CDR2 FVKESK. The CDR3 has 13 amino acids. V lost 0 bases to trimming and J lost 7 bases, with 6 bases between them. CDR3 loop: CASSQDNSEKLFF. In DNA form, the CDR3 reads TGTGCCAGCAGCCAAGACAACAGTGAAAAACTGTTTTTT.

The genes are TRBV3-1 (or the pseudogene TRBV3-2) and TRBJ1-2; no reliable D call. This CDR3 has 16 residues. Deletions cut 4 bases from V and 0 bases from J, with 15 bases between. Looked up from germline, CDR1 is LGHDT and CDR2 is YNNKEL (reference sequence). The CDR3 bases are TGTGCCAGCAGCCCCAGTGGGGAGCCTACTAACTATGGCTACACCTTC. Its translation is CASSPSGEPTNYGYTF.

The genes are TRBV2 and TRBJ2-7, with 7 bases fitting TRBD1. Germline CDR1 is SNHLY and CDR2 is FYNNEI. Trimming took 6 bases from V and 5 from J; bases not matched to a gene: 4. The CDR3 runs 12 residues. CDR3 bases: TGTGCCAGCAGCCTACAGGGGAACGAGCAGTACTTC. It yields the protein CASSLQGNEQYF.

The rearrangement uses TRBV19 and TRBJ2-2; 11 bases map to TRBD1. V dropped 6 bases and J dropped 4; count of bases not matched to a gene: 4. Germline CDR1 is LNHDA and CDR2 is SQIVND (reference sequence). The CDR3 has 15 amino acids. DNA of the CDR3: TGTGCCAGTAGGGGACAGGGGGGGCGCACCGGGGAGCTGTTTTTT. This encodes CASRGQGGRTGELFF.

This clone appeared a single time. The chain carries TRBV4-2 and TRBJ2-3; no definite D call. Germline CDR1 reads LGHNA; CDR2 reads YNFKEQ. The CDR3 is 13 amino acids. Trimming removed 1 base at V and 0 bases at J, with 2 bases between. CDR3 coding DNA: TGTGCCAGCAGCCAAGTAAGCACAGATACGCAGTATTTT. Translated, it gives CASSQVSTDTQYF.

The genes are TRBV11-3 and TRBJ2-1, with TRBD1 matching 11 bases. Germline lookup yields CDR1 SGHNT and CDR2 YENEEA. The CDR3 spans 13 residues. The ends lost 5 bases at V and 9 bases at J; junction bases unmatched: 3. The CDR3 DNA reads TGTGCCAGCAGCCCCGGGACAGGGGGTGAGCAGTTCTTC. Translating gives CASSPGTGGEQFF.

This chain joins TRBV19 and TRBJ2-5; a possible D gene is TRBD1 (5 bases). The CDR3 totals 16 residues. Germline assignment: CDR1 LNHDA and CDR2 SQIVND (reference sequence). Trimming stripped 2 bases from V and 2 bases from J, with 15 bases between. The CDR3 is CASSISPTASQETQYF. The DNA of the CDR3 is TGTGCCAGTAGTATAAGCCCGACAGCCTCTCAAGAGACCCAGTACTTC.